The rows below give T cell receptor beta chains drawn from one sample of a study of graft-versus-host responses after intestinal transplantation. The repertoire was sequenced with immunoSEQ multiplex PCR; TCRdb's copy has only in-frame clones and lacks some. The table has about 97,000 clones, roughly 91% seen once. The antigens for these receptors are not known. The material sequenced was unstimulated CD4+ T cells sorted from spleen or lymph node cells, taken before transplant. The origin of the receptors is a human donor who was the organ donor for an intestinal transplant. The CDR3 runs from the conserved cysteine through the conserved F or W. Each record gives: D gene, clone size, J gene, V gene, CDR3 protein, CDR3 DNA. The D gene is left open where the match is weak. Not all rows give a size; the values are once, few, many and, for expanded clones, a class.

d_call: .
clone_size: .
j_call: TRBJ2-7
v_call: TRBV6-1
cdr3_aa: CASSESPGKVYEQYF
cdr3_nt: TGTGCCAGCAGTGAATCCCCGGGGAAGGTGTACGAGCAGTACTTC

d_call: .
clone_size: .
j_call: TRBJ2-5
v_call: TRBV7-9
cdr3_aa: CASSPTSQETQYF
cdr3_nt: TGTGCCAGCAGCCCGACTAGCCAAGAGACCCAGTACTTC

d_call: TRBD2
clone_size: .
j_call: TRBJ2-1
v_call: TRBV4-1
cdr3_aa: CASSQGSGLARNEQFF
cdr3_nt: TGCGCCAGCAGCCAAGGGTCGGGACTAGCGAGAAATGAGCAGTTCTTC

d_call: TRBD1
clone_size: .
j_call: TRBJ2-1
v_call: TRBV10-3
cdr3_aa: CAISRGILNEQFF
cdr3_nt: TGTGCCATTAGCAGGGGGATTCTCAATGAGCAGTTCTTC

d_call: TRBD1
clone_size: .
j_call: TRBJ1-6
v_call: TRBV7-6
cdr3_aa: CASSQDRANSPLHF
cdr3_nt: TGTGCCAGCAGCCAGGACAGGGCTAATTCACCCCTCCACTTT

d_call: TRBD1
clone_size: .
j_call: TRBJ1-2
v_call: TRBV6-5
cdr3_aa: CASRDRGNYGYTF
cdr3_nt: TGTGCCAGCAGAGACAGGGGTAACTATGGCTACACCTTC

d_call: .
clone_size: .
j_call: TRBJ2-3
v_call: TRBV5-1
cdr3_aa: CASSLFGGANTDTQYF
cdr3_nt: TGCGCCAGCAGCTTGTTTGGAGGGGCCAACACAGATACGCAGTATTTT

d_call: .
clone_size: .
j_call: TRBJ1-6
v_call: TRBV7-9
cdr3_aa: CASSLPKTESPLHF
cdr3_nt: TGTGCCAGCAGCTTACCGAAGACAGAATCACCCCTCCACTTT

d_call: TRBD2
clone_size: .
j_call: TRBJ2-5
v_call: TRBV6-5
cdr3_aa: CASSIAGGRGGTQYF
cdr3_nt: TGTGCCAGCAGTATAGCGGGGGGGCGGGGTGGGACCCAGTACTTC

d_call: .
clone_size: .
j_call: TRBJ1-1
v_call: TRBV7-2
cdr3_aa: CASSLAEGGEAFF
cdr3_nt: TGTGCCAGCAGCTTAGCGGAGGGCGGTGAAGCTTTCTTT

d_call: TRBD2
clone_size: .
j_call: TRBJ2-3
v_call: TRBV19
cdr3_aa: CASSWGGWTDTQYF
cdr3_nt: TGTGCCAGTAGTTGGGGGGGTTGGACAGATACGCAGTATTTT

d_call: .
clone_size: .
j_call: TRBJ1-2
v_call: TRBV4-2
cdr3_aa: CASSQTGFYGYTF
cdr3_nt: TGTGCCAGCAGCCAAACAGGGTTCTATGGCTACACCTTC

d_call: TRBD1
clone_size: .
j_call: TRBJ1-4
v_call: TRBV19
cdr3_aa: CASSRDRANEKLFF
cdr3_nt: TGTGCCAGTAGCCGGGACAGAGCAAATGAAAAACTGTTTTTT

d_call: TRBD1
clone_size: once
j_call: TRBJ2-7
v_call: TRBV11-2
cdr3_aa: CASSPDRQTYEQYF
cdr3_nt: TGTGCCAGCAGCCCGGACAGGCAAACCTACGAGCAGTACTTC

d_call: TRBD2
clone_size: .
j_call: TRBJ2-3
v_call: TRBV7-2
cdr3_aa: CASSEGLVVTQYF
cdr3_nt: TGTGCCAGCAGCGAGGGACTAGTTGTTACGCAGTATTTT

d_call: TRBD1
clone_size: .
j_call: TRBJ2-7
v_call: TRBV6-1
cdr3_aa: CASATGFYEQYF
cdr3_nt: TGTGCCAGCGCGACAGGGTTTTACGAGCAGTACTTC

d_call: .
clone_size: once
j_call: TRBJ2-2
v_call: TRBV6-1
cdr3_aa: CASKTAGAGELFF
cdr3_nt: TGTGCCAGCAAGACCGCAGGGGCCGGGGAGCTGTTTTTT

d_call: .
clone_size: .
j_call: TRBJ1-2
v_call: TRBV5-1
cdr3_aa: CASSFSGKSSGGYTF
cdr3_nt: TGCGCCAGCAGCTTCTCGGGGAAATCCTCGGGGGGCTACACCTTC

d_call: .
clone_size: .
j_call: TRBJ2-7
v_call: TRBV7-9
cdr3_aa: CASRGHEQYF
cdr3_nt: TGTGCCTCGCGGGGGCACGAGCAGTACTTC

d_call: .
clone_size: .
j_call: TRBJ1-1
v_call: TRBV7-3
cdr3_aa: CASSFGGRPTEAFF
cdr3_nt: TGTGCCAGCAGCTTCGGGGGGCGCCCCACTGAAGCTTTCTTT

d_call: TRBD2
clone_size: .
j_call: TRBJ2-2
v_call: TRBV4-2
cdr3_aa: CASSLPGLASGELFF
cdr3_nt: TGTGCCAGCAGCCTACCGGGACTAGCGTCCGGGGAGCTGTTTTTT

d_call: TRBD2
clone_size: few
j_call: TRBJ2-2
v_call: TRBV10-3
cdr3_aa: CAISFTQGLAGVAGELFF
cdr3_nt: TGTGCCATCAGCTTCACTCAGGGACTAGCGGGGGTAGCCGGGGAGCTGTTTTTT

d_call: TRBD2
clone_size: .
j_call: TRBJ2-3
v_call: TRBV9
cdr3_aa: CASSVPRLAGADTQYF
cdr3_nt: TGTGCCAGCAGCGTACCGCGGCTAGCGGGGGCAGATACGCAGTATTTT

d_call: .
clone_size: .
j_call: TRBJ2-7
v_call: TRBV5-1
cdr3_aa: CASSSQGSPYEQYF
cdr3_nt: TGCGCCAGCAGCTCACAGGGCAGCCCCTACGAGCAGTACTTC

d_call: TRBD1
clone_size: .
j_call: TRBJ2-5
v_call: TRBV29-1
cdr3_aa: CSVKTGTGGRETQYF
cdr3_nt: TGCAGCGTGAAAACCGGGACAGGGGGCCGGGAGACCCAGTACTTC

d_call: TRBD2
clone_size: .
j_call: TRBJ2-1
v_call: TRBV18
cdr3_aa: CASSPSSGAYNEQFF
cdr3_nt: TGTGCCAGCTCACCGAGCAGCGGGGCGTACAATGAGCAGTTCTTC

d_call: .
clone_size: .
j_call: TRBJ2-7
v_call: TRBV7-2
cdr3_aa: CASSLEWSGVYEQYF
cdr3_nt: TGTGCCAGCAGCTTAGAGTGGTCAGGGGTTTACGAGCAGTACTTC

d_call: TRBD2
clone_size: .
j_call: TRBJ2-5
v_call: TRBV9
cdr3_aa: CASSSGTRAETQYF
cdr3_nt: TGTGCCAGCAGCTCCGGGACTAGGGCTGAGACCCAGTACTTC

d_call: .
clone_size: .
j_call: TRBJ1-1
v_call: TRBV19
cdr3_aa: CASSVQRGGTEAFF
cdr3_nt: TGTGCCAGTAGTGTCCAGAGGGGAGGCACTGAAGCTTTCTTT

d_call: .
clone_size: few
j_call: TRBJ1-1
v_call: TRBV19
cdr3_aa: CASRRTANTEAFF
cdr3_nt: TGTGCCAGTAGGAGGACAGCGAACACTGAAGCTTTCTTT

d_call: .
clone_size: .
j_call: TRBJ1-1
v_call: TRBV9
cdr3_aa: CASSVAGAGASAFF
cdr3_nt: TGTGCCAGCAGCGTCGCTGGGGCAGGGGCTTCAGCTTTCTTT

d_call: .
clone_size: .
j_call: TRBJ1-3
v_call: TRBV19
cdr3_aa: CASSTGVGAGNTIYF
cdr3_nt: TGTGCCAGTAGTACAGGGGTGGGAGCTGGAAACACCATATATTTT

d_call: .
clone_size: .
j_call: TRBJ2-4
v_call: TRBV6-5
cdr3_aa: CASSYDRKRNIQYF
cdr3_nt: TGTGCCAGCAGTTACGACAGGAAACGAAACATTCAGTACTTC

d_call: .
clone_size: once
j_call: TRBJ1-1
v_call: TRBV6-6
cdr3_aa: CASSYGQGGEAEAFF
cdr3_nt: TGTGCCAGCAGTTACGGGCAGGGAGGGGAAGCTGAAGCTTTCTTT